A selection of T cell receptor beta chains follows, all from one sample in a study of neurological immune-mediated disorders. TCRdb processed the 5' RACE reads anew with MiXCR; each CDR3 protein has one entry. The data show roughly 19,000 distinct CDR3 sequences, with about 15% seen just once and roughly 15% held by the top ten. Sequenced: PBMCs. The receptors originated from a female donor with HTLV-1-associated myelopathy (HAM/TSP). Both conserved end residues are part of each CDR3. Each record gives: CDR3 DNA, CDR3 protein, V gene, J gene, clone size, D gene. D genes are given only for firm matches. A row's size may be missing; if present it is once, few, many or a size class.

TGCGCCAGCAGCGAGGACGGGGATGGGTTCAATGAGCAGTTCTTC	CASSEDGDGFNEQFF	TRBV5-1	TRBJ2-1	many	.
TGCGCCAGCAGCTCTTGGACTAGCGGAGACACAGATACGCAGTATTTT	CASSSWTSGDTDTQYF	TRBV5-1	TRBJ2-3	many	TRBD2
TGTGCCAGCAGCTTAGCGGGACAGGGGGCGGTTGGCAATCAGCCCCAGCATTTT	CASSLAGQGAVGNQPQHF	TRBV5-6	TRBJ1-5	many	TRBD1
TGTGCCAGCAGCCCCCGGGACAGGGAAAACATTCAGTACTTC	CASSPRDRENIQYF	TRBV7-9	TRBJ2-4	many	TRBD1
TGTGCCAGCAGCAAAGAGTATAAGGGGGGGAACATCGGGGAGCTGTTTTTT	CASSKEYKGGNIGELFF	TRBV21-1	TRBJ2-2	.	.
TGCGCCAGCAGCCAAGACGGTTTGCTAGCGAGGGACAATGAGCAGTTCTTC	CASSQDGLLARDNEQFF	TRBV4-1	TRBJ2-1	few	.
TGCGCCAGCAGTGCAAACCGGGACAGGGCCGAGCAGTACTTC	CASSANRDRAEQYF	TRBV10-1	TRBJ2-7	many	TRBD1
TGTGCCACCAGTGACCGGGGGACCCTCGGCGATACGCAGTATTTT	CATSDRGTLGDTQYF	TRBV24-1	TRBJ2-3	.	.
TGCGCCAGCAGCCAAGTCCCAGGGGCTCGAGGTGAAGCTTTCTTT	CASSQVPGARGEAFF	TRBV4-1	TRBJ1-1	many	.
TGCGCCAGCAGCTGGGGGACAGGGCCCGAAGAGACCCAGTACTTC	CASSWGTGPEETQYF	TRBV5-1	TRBJ2-5	many	TRBD1
TGTGCCAGCAGCCGCGCCCGTTCGGCTGGGGCCAACGTCCTGACTTTC	CASSRARSAGANVLTF	TRBV7-2	TRBJ2-6	many	.
TGCAGTGCGTCGGGGAGGAACGAGCAGTACTTC	CSASGRNEQYF	TRBV20-1	TRBJ2-7	many	.
TGTGCCAGCAGCTTCGGCCCAGGGAAGGATGAGCAGTTCTTC	CASSFGPGKDEQFF	TRBV7-6	TRBJ2-1	many	.
TGTGCCAGCAGGAAGGCAGGGAGCTCCTATAATTCACCCCTCCACTTT	CASRKAGSSYNSPLHF	TRBV6-6	TRBJ1-6	many	.
.	CASSFYICSASRDKRADTQYF	TRBV5-1	TRBJ2-3	.	.
TGTGCCAGCAGCTTAGCATTAGGAGCGGGGGATTCCTACGAGCAGTACTTC	CASSLALGAGDSYEQYF	TRBV7-2	TRBJ2-7	many	TRBD2
TGTGCCAGCAGCCAGACCTCTGGCGGGGCGGCACACACAGATACGCAGTATTTT	CASSQTSGGAAHTDTQYF	TRBV4-2	TRBJ2-3	many	.
TGCAGTGCTACCGGGACTAGCGGGGGGTTAGACAATGAGCAGTTCTTC	CSATGTSGGLDNEQFF	TRBV20-1	TRBJ2-1	many	TRBD2
TGCAGCCCGGTCCCAGTCCCGGGACAGGGCTACGAGCAGTACTTC	CSPVPVPGQGYEQYF	TRBV20-1	TRBJ2-7	many	TRBD1
TGCAGTGCTAGTTCAGGGGATCAGCCCCAGCATTTT	CSASSGDQPQHF	TRBV20-1	TRBJ1-5	medium-sized	.
TGTGCCAGCAGCTTCAGCGGGGACGTCCTGACTTTC	CASSFSGDVLTF	TRBV7-2	TRBJ2-6	.	TRBD2
TGTGCCAGCAGCTTTCCGGGACTAGCCCACGAGCAGTACTTC	CASSFPGLAHEQYF	TRBV7-9	TRBJ2-7	many	TRBD2
TGCAGCGTTGAAAAACAGGGCACTGAAGCTTTCTTT	CSVEKQGTEAFF	TRBV29-1	TRBJ1-1	medium-sized	.
TGCAGTGCTATCAGTCGTGCGGAAGTCTACAATGAGCAGTTCTTC	CSAISRAEVYNEQFF	TRBV20-1	TRBJ2-1	many	.
TGCAGTGCCCCCATCTCGGCAGATACGCAGTATTTT	CSAPISADTQYF	TRBV20-1	TRBJ2-3	many	.
TGTGCCAGCTCAGGGTTTTACGAGCAGTACTTC	CASSGFYEQYF	TRBV6-2/TRBV6-3	TRBJ2-7	many	.
TGTGCCAGCAGGATAGCGGATTACAATGAGCAGTTCTTC	CASRIADYNEQFF	TRBV28	TRBJ2-1	many	.
TGTGCCAGCAGCGAACAGGGAGATCAGCCCCAGCATTTT	CASSEQGDQPQHF	TRBV2	TRBJ1-5	many	.
TGTGCCAGCAGCCTTGGCTACAGTGCCGACGAGCAGTACTTC	CASSLGYSADEQYF	TRBV5-5	TRBJ2-7	many	.
TGTGCCAGCAGTTTAGGGCGTGGGGCTTCTACCGAGCAGTACTTC	CASSLGRGASTEQYF	TRBV27	TRBJ2-7	medium-sized	.
TGCAGTGCTAGAGTGAGGCACCGGGCCGACTATGGCTACACCTTC	CSARVRHRADYGYTF	TRBV20-1	TRBJ1-2	.	.
TGCAGTGCTCAGAGGCCCGGGACTAGCGGGTTTCTTGGCAATGAGCAGTTCTTC	CSAQRPGTSGFLGNEQFF	TRBV20-1	TRBJ2-1	many	TRBD2
TGTGCCAGCAGCTTAGTTGTACCGGGCTACGAGCAGTACTTC	CASSLVVPGYEQYF	TRBV7-2	TRBJ2-7	many	.
TGTGCCAGCAGCTTAGGACTAGCGAAACGACACTACGAGCAGTACTTC	CASSLGLAKRHYEQYF	TRBV5-6	TRBJ2-7	many	TRBD2
TGCAGTGCTAGGGCCTTGAATGAGGAAAAACTGTTTTTT	CSARALNEEKLFF	TRBV20-1	TRBJ1-4	many	.
TGCGCCAGCAGCTTGGCAACAGGGGTCCCCTACGAGCAGTACTTC	CASSLATGVPYEQYF	TRBV5-1	TRBJ2-7	many	TRBD1
TGTGCCAGCTCACAAAAGCCCGGGACTAGCGGGGGGCCGACCTACAATGAGCAGTTCTTC	CASSQKPGTSGGPTYNEQFF	TRBV18	TRBJ2-1	many	TRBD2
.	CASSFYICSARGDRQGETQYF	TRBV5-6	TRBJ2-5	once	.
TGCAGTGCTGACAGGGGATATGAGCGCACAGATACGCAGTATTTT	CSADRGYERTDTQYF	TRBV20-1	TRBJ2-3	many	TRBD1
TGTGCCAGCACTCCTATGGGGGCCCAGTACTTC	CASTPMGAQYF	TRBV2	TRBJ2-5	many	.
TGTGCCAGCAGTTTAAATGGGGGTGAGCAGTTCTTC	CASSLNGGEQFF	TRBV12-3/TRBV12-4	TRBJ2-1	many	.
TGCAGCGGCATGACTAGTGGTGAGCAGTTCTTC	CSGMTSGEQFF	TRBV29-1	TRBJ2-1	many	.
TGCAGTGCTAGAAGGACAGGGGTCCAAGAGACCCAGTACTTC	CSARRTGVQETQYF	TRBV20-1	TRBJ2-5	many	TRBD1
TGTGCCAGCAGCCCCCGGACAGGGGGCGACTCCTACGAGCAGTACTTC	CASSPRTGGDSYEQYF	TRBV7-3	TRBJ2-7	.	TRBD1
TGCAGTGCTAAGAGGACAGGCCAAGAGACCCAGTACTTC	CSAKRTGQETQYF	TRBV20-1	TRBJ2-5	many	TRBD1
TGCGCCAGCAGCATCTATACAGACCGGGATACGCAGTATTTT	CASSIYTDRDTQYF	TRBV5-1	TRBJ2-3	many	.
TGTGCCAGCAGCTACCGCGGCGGGGTACCAAATACGCAGTATTTT	CASSYRGGVPNTQYF	TRBV7-2	TRBJ2-3	many	.